This is a list of T cell receptor beta chains from one sample in a study of T cells in Graves' hyperthyroidism and ophthalmopathy. From the multiplex PCR reads, TCRdb called clonotypes with MiXCR, one entry per CDR3 protein. The sample consists of about 640,000 distinct CDR3 sequences, more than 14% of them appearing once. Sequences were obtained from blood. The receptors here all came from a woman aged 45-65 years with Graves' ophthalmopathy. CDR3s include the opening cysteine and the closing phenylalanine or tryptophan. Each record gives: CDR3 DNA, CDR3 protein, J gene, clone size, V gene, D gene. A D gene is named only where the DNA matches it firmly. The size of a clone is reported for some rows only, either as once, few or many, or as a class for expanded clones.

cdr3_nt: TGTGCCAGCAGTAACCTGGGACTAGCGGGAGGGCCGAACACCGGGGAGCTGTTTTTT
cdr3_aa: CASSNLGLAGGPNTGELFF
j_call: TRBJ2-2
clone_size: NA
v_call: TRBV6-2/TRBV6-3
d_call: TRBD2

cdr3_nt: TGTGCCAGCACCGCTTGGGGCAGGGGCGATTACGAGCAGTACTTC
cdr3_aa: CASTAWGRGDYEQYF
j_call: TRBJ2-7
clone_size: many
v_call: TRBV7-8
d_call: NA

cdr3_nt: TGTGCCACCAGTGATTTTCCGGGACTAGGCTACAATGAGCAGTTCTTC
cdr3_aa: CATSDFPGLGYNEQFF
j_call: TRBJ2-1
clone_size: NA
v_call: TRBV24-1
d_call: TRBD2

cdr3_nt: TGTGCCAGCAGACACGTCGACAGGGGGCCCTACAATGAGCAGTTCTTC
cdr3_aa: CASRHVDRGPYNEQFF
j_call: TRBJ2-1
clone_size: few
v_call: TRBV6-2/TRBV6-3
d_call: TRBD1

cdr3_nt: TGTGCCAGTAGTATAGCTAGCGGGAGATATGAGCAGTTCTTC
cdr3_aa: CASSIASGRYEQFF
j_call: TRBJ2-1
clone_size: NA
v_call: TRBV19
d_call: TRBD2

cdr3_nt: TGTGCCAGCAACCCCCGGGTCGGGAATGCTAATGAAAAACTGTTTTTT
cdr3_aa: CASNPRVGNANEKLFF
j_call: TRBJ1-4
clone_size: many
v_call: TRBV28
d_call: NA

cdr3_nt: TGTGCCAGCAGAGCGGGAGGTGTTTACAATGAGCAGTTCTTC
cdr3_aa: CASRAGGVYNEQFF
j_call: TRBJ2-1
clone_size: many
v_call: TRBV2
d_call: TRBD2

cdr3_nt: TGTGCCAGCAGCATATTAGACAGGGGTGGAAACACCATATATTTT
cdr3_aa: CASSILDRGGNTIYF
j_call: TRBJ1-3
clone_size: many
v_call: TRBV5-6
d_call: TRBD1

cdr3_nt: TGTGCCAGCAGCCCTAAAGCCCTAGCGTACGAGCAGTACTTC
cdr3_aa: CASSPKALAYEQYF
j_call: TRBJ2-7
clone_size: many
v_call: TRBV7-8
d_call: NA

cdr3_nt: TGTGCCAGCAGTCCCCGGACAGGGGATGGCAATCAGCCCCAGCATTTT
cdr3_aa: CASSPRTGDGNQPQHF
j_call: TRBJ1-5
clone_size: many
v_call: TRBV28
d_call: TRBD1

cdr3_nt: TGTGCCATCGCCCGGGCCATCACAGATACGCAGTATTTT
cdr3_aa: CAIARAITDTQYF
j_call: TRBJ2-3
clone_size: NA
v_call: TRBV10-3
d_call: NA

cdr3_nt: TGTGCCAGCAGCTTTGCCGGGACAGGGAACACCGGGGAGCTGTTTTTT
cdr3_aa: CASSFAGTGNTGELFF
j_call: TRBJ2-2
clone_size: NA
v_call: TRBV7-3
d_call: TRBD1

cdr3_nt: TGTGCCACCAGTGGAGGGACTAGTTACACCGGGGAGCTGTTTTTT
cdr3_aa: CATSGGTSYTGELFF
j_call: TRBJ2-2
clone_size: many
v_call: TRBV24-1
d_call: TRBD2

cdr3_nt: TGTGCCAGCAGCCCACTAACAGCGGCTACCTACAATGAGCAGTTCTTC
cdr3_aa: CASSPLTAATYNEQFF
j_call: TRBJ2-1
clone_size: many
v_call: TRBV14
d_call: NA

cdr3_nt: TGTGCCAGCTCACCAGTGAGCTCCTACGAGCAGTACTTC
cdr3_aa: CASSPVSSYEQYF
j_call: TRBJ2-7
clone_size: many
v_call: TRBV18
d_call: NA

cdr3_nt: TGTGCCAGCAGTTACATTCGGCAGGGGTACGAAAAACTGTTTTTT
cdr3_aa: CASSYIRQGYEKLFF
j_call: TRBJ1-4
clone_size: many
v_call: TRBV6-6
d_call: NA

cdr3_nt: TGTGCCAGCAGTACCCTCCGAAGGGGCCTCTACGAGCAGTACTTC
cdr3_aa: CASSTLRRGLYEQYF
j_call: TRBJ2-7
clone_size: many
v_call: TRBV28
d_call: NA

cdr3_nt: TGTGCCAGCAGTTTCGGAGGGAACGAGAACACTGAAGCTTTCTTT
cdr3_aa: CASSFGGNENTEAFF
j_call: TRBJ1-1
clone_size: many
v_call: TRBV12-3/TRBV12-4
d_call: NA

cdr3_nt: TGTGCCAGCATGAGGGGAGTGGGTTTGGAGACCCAGTACTTC
cdr3_aa: CASMRGVGLETQYF
j_call: TRBJ2-5
clone_size: many
v_call: TRBV12-3/TRBV12-4
d_call: NA

cdr3_nt: TGTGCCAGCAGTGCTAGCGGGAGCCGTGGGTATTTT
cdr3_aa: CASSASGSRGYF
j_call: TRBJ2-3
clone_size: many
v_call: TRBV28
d_call: TRBD2

cdr3_nt: TGCAGTGTAAGGGGTCAGGGAACGAACGAGCAGTACTTC
cdr3_aa: CSVRGQGTNEQYF
j_call: TRBJ2-7
clone_size: NA
v_call: TRBV20-1
d_call: NA

cdr3_nt: TGTGCCAGCAGCTTAGGGGTTGGAGTCGAGCAGTACTTC
cdr3_aa: CASSLGVGVEQYF
j_call: TRBJ2-7
clone_size: many
v_call: TRBV7-2
d_call: NA

cdr3_nt: TGTGCCAGCAGTTTCTCGACTAGCTTTGCCTACGAGCAGTACTTC
cdr3_aa: CASSFSTSFAYEQYF
j_call: TRBJ2-7
clone_size: many
v_call: TRBV27
d_call: TRBD2

cdr3_nt: TGTGCCAGCAGGGGCCTAGGGACAGGGGTGGACACTGAAGCTTTCTTT
cdr3_aa: CASRGLGTGVDTEAFF
j_call: TRBJ1-1
clone_size: NA
v_call: TRBV27
d_call: TRBD1

cdr3_nt: TGCAGTGCTGCCGATACTAGCGGGAGGGCCTACGAGCAGTACTTC
cdr3_aa: CSAADTSGRAYEQYF
j_call: TRBJ2-7
clone_size: many
v_call: TRBV20-1
d_call: TRBD2

cdr3_nt: TGTGCCAGCAGCCAAGGGCCTGATGAGCAGTTCTTC
cdr3_aa: CASSQGPDEQFF
j_call: TRBJ2-1
clone_size: few
v_call: TRBV4-2
d_call: NA

cdr3_nt: TGCAGCGTTGATGAGACAGGGGGCTTTAGTGGCTACACCTTC
cdr3_aa: CSVDETGGFSGYTF
j_call: TRBJ1-2
clone_size: NA
v_call: TRBV29-1
d_call: TRBD1

cdr3_nt: TGTGCCAGCAGCTTAGCAGATATGCCTAGCGGGAGATACGAGCAGTACTTC
cdr3_aa: CASSLADMPSGRYEQYF
j_call: TRBJ2-7
clone_size: many
v_call: TRBV7-9
d_call: TRBD2

cdr3_nt: TGTGCCAGCAGCCCAGACAGGGTCAGCAATCAGCCCCAGCATTTT
cdr3_aa: CASSPDRVSNQPQHF
j_call: TRBJ1-5
clone_size: many
v_call: TRBV7-2
d_call: TRBD1

cdr3_nt: TGCAGCGTTTCGGTCGGTCCTCTCGCCGAGCAGTACTTC
cdr3_aa: CSVSVGPLAEQYF
j_call: TRBJ2-7
clone_size: many
v_call: TRBV29-1
d_call: NA

cdr3_nt: TGTGCCAGCAGCATAGGACTAGCGGGAGGAGGGGCAGATACGCAGTATTTT
cdr3_aa: CASSIGLAGGGADTQYF
j_call: TRBJ2-3
clone_size: NA
v_call: TRBV7-2
d_call: TRBD2